This T cell receptor beta chain was profiled in a study of vaccination and CD4 T cells after COVID-19. The overall study: Post-vaccine sampling followed dose two by a median about 69 days (range 14 to 241).

V was clipped by 4 bases and J by 6 bases; unmatched bases: 4. The CDR3 has 14 residues. Germline CDR1 is MNHEY and CDR2 is SVGAGI. Regarding treatment: approximately 9-day PBMC culture with coronavirus spike peptide pools or control peptides (ViraFEST assay). Cultured CD4+ T cell DNA was sequenced using the Oncomine TCR Beta short-read assay. TCRdb processed the PCR reads anew with MiXCR; each CDR3 protein has one entry. The sample comprises approximately 19,000 distinct CDR3 sequences, roughly two fifths of which are singletons, and under 15% rests with the top ten. A few counts support this clonotype. The target antigen is unknown.

This TCR was recovered from a human donor who had recovered from COVID-19. The sequencing sample was made of CD4+ T cells from blood, cultured in vitro. V usage is TRBV6-5 and J usage is TRBJ2-4; 9 bases match TRBD1. For the CDR3, the DNA is TGTGCCAGCAGTTCAGGGACAGGGAGAAACATTCAGTACTTC. Protein product: CASSSGTGRNIQYF.